This T cell receptor (beta chain) is drawn from a study of T cells in Graves' hyperthyroidism and ophthalmopathy. Used for diagnoses were clinical symptoms, serum thyroxine and TRAb, thyroid ultrasound and orbital computed tomography. Points on this clonotype: The CDR3 carries no conserved terminal phenylalanine or tryptophan, so it likely arises from a read error.

The germline V gene encodes CDR1 SQVTM and CDR2 ANQGSEA. CDR3 length: 13 residues. Losses at the gene ends were 3 bases for V and 3 bases for J; bases not matched to a gene: 4. TCR beta CDR3 sequences were amplified from RNA transcripts. A set of HTBI primers served as the primers for a first-round RT-PCR of the TCR CDR3. TCRdb redid the calling of the multiplex PCR reads with MiXCR, one entry per CDR3 protein. Among around 620,000 distinct CDR3 sequences listed, around 42% were seen once. The sequence was collected from an adult woman with Graves' disease, either hyperthyroidism or ophthalmopathy (not recorded which). The chain links TRBV29-1 to TRBJ1-1, with 7 bases that match TRBD1. The source material was peripheral blood or thyroid tissue (not recorded which). CDR3 loop: CSVERGRDTEAFL. The DNA of the CDR3 is TGCAGCGTTGAGAGGGGGCGGGACACTGAAGCTTTCTTG.